This TCR beta chain was captured in a study of blood T cell repertoires in COVID-19. Study details: Collection of acute and convalescent COVID-19 samples took place in the United States, Italy and Spain. T cells, B-cell-depleted T cells, or PBMCs supplied cDNA or gDNA.

All enrollees were about 18 to 89 years old and from approximately 24 US areas. TCRdb's table, derived via immunoSEQ multiplex PCR, lists solely in-frame clones and lacks some. The sample yields around 300,000 clones, roughly 90% seen once. The CDR3 has 17 amino acids. The ends were cut back, 5 bases at V and 0 bases at J, with 17 bases in the middle. Germline CDR1 is LNHDA and CDR2 is SQIVND (reference sequence). This TCR derives from a woman aged 60-75 years who had recovered from COVID-19. The material sequenced was PBMCs or T cells enriched from blood (not recorded which). This chain links TRBV19 with TRBJ2-1, with D uncertain. The CDR3 is CASSAEVVKSSYNEQFF. DNA of the CDR3: TGTGCCAGTAGTGCCGAGGTGGTAAAGAGCTCCTACAATGAGCAGTTCTTC.